The 9 T cell receptor beta chains reported below all come from one sample, sequenced in a study of blood T cell repertoires in COVID-19. Data came from immunoSEQ multiplex PCR; TCRdb stores just in-frame clones and leaves some out. The table lists fewer than 50,000 clones, about four fifths of them singletons. Material: peripheral blood. These receptors all come from a woman over 75 with active or convalescent COVID-19.

V and J are TRBV24-1 and TRBJ2-1, with 9 bases aligning to TRBD2. Germline V CDR1 and CDR2: KGHDR, SFDVKD. CDR3 length equals 17 residues. Trimming took 3 bases from V and 8 from J; bases not matched to a gene: 13. The CDR3 here is CATSDAPSGMTSHEQFF. The DNA for the CDR3 is TGTGCCACCAGTGATGCTCCTAGCGGGATGACTTCCCATGAGCAGTTCTTC.

The genes are TRBV30 and TRBJ1-1; maybe TRBD1 (6 bases). Trimming took 5 bases from V and 6 from J, leaving 16 bases between them. The CDR3 contains 13 residues. Germline assignment: CDR1 GTSNPN and CDR2 SVGIG (reference sequence). The CDR3 nucleotides read TGTGCCTGGGCCCCTGGGGGCCTGGCTGAAGCTTTCTTT. Translating it yields CAWAPGGLAEAFF.

The chain joins TRBV28 to TRBJ1-3; D remains unclear. The CDR3 length is 13 residues. Germline V gives CDR1 MDHEN, CDR2 SYDVKM. V lost 6 bases and J 5 bases, leaving 11 bases between the germline ends. The CDR3 protein is CASSLPQRNTIYF. In nucleotides, the CDR3 is TGTGCCAGCAGCCTCCCCCAGAGAAACACCATATATTTT.

This clone was detected a few times. The chain has TRBV27 and TRBJ1-1, with D uncertain. V gave up 4 bases and J gave up 0 bases, with 9 bases separating them. Germline-derived CDR1 and CDR2 are MNHEY and SMNVEV (reference sequence). The CDR3 loop spans 14 amino acids. In DNA form, the CDR3 reads TGTGCCAGCAGTTCGGGTTTTTTGAACACTGAAGCTTTCTTT. This encodes CASSSGFLNTEAFF.

The CDR3 nucleotides are TGCAGTGCTAGTCCCCCAGCGGGACGAATCAATGAGCAGTTCTTC. It specifies CSASPPAGRINEQFF. This chain uses TRBV20-1 with TRBJ2-1; 7 bases are shared with TRBD2. Per the germline V gene, CDR1 is DFQATT and CDR2 is SNEGSKA (reference sequence). The CDR3 runs 15 residues. Trimming cost V 3 bases and J 6 bases; bases outside gene matches: 11.

The genes are TRBV19 and TRBJ1-2; 7 bases are shared with TRBD1. Germline V lookup: CDR1 LNHDA, CDR2 SQIVND (reference sequence). This CDR3 contains 15 residues. The V and J ends lost 5 bases and 2 bases, in that order; junction bases with no gene match: 8. CDR3 sequence: CASSARGQRNYGYTF. The DNA of the CDR3 is TGTGCCAGTAGTGCCCGGGGACAGAGAAACTATGGCTACACCTTC.

The chain uses TRBV28 and TRBJ2-4; 7 bases line up with TRBD2. Trimming removed 8 bases from V and 3 bases from J; junction bases left unmatched: 4. This CDR3 has 13 residues. Germline assignment: CDR1 MDHEN and CDR2 SYDVKM. CDR3 amino acids: CASGLADKNIQYF. In DNA form, the CDR3 reads TGTGCCAGCGGGCTAGCGGACAAAAACATTCAGTACTTC.

The V call is TRBV9, the J call TRBJ2-1; possible D gene TRBD2, 6 bases. V lost 0 bases and J lost 2, with 9 bases in between. Looked up from germline, CDR1 is SGDLS and CDR2 is YYNGEE. The CDR3 totals 15 residues. CDR3: CASSVAGSAYNEQFF. CDR3 DNA sequence: TGTGCCAGCAGCGTAGCCGGGAGTGCCTACAATGAGCAGTTCTTC.

The chain has TRBV11-3 and TRBJ2-2; perhaps TRBD2 as D (5 bases). Germline lookup yields CDR1 SGHNT and CDR2 YENEEA. Trimming stripped 6 bases from V and 0 bases from J, with 11 bases between. The length of the CDR3 is 15 residues. The CDR3 sequence is CASSSSGTNTGELFF. In DNA, the CDR3 is TGTGCCAGCAGTTCATCCGGGACGAACACCGGGGAGCTGTTTTTT.